Below, 10 T cell receptor beta chains from the same sample are listed, as sequenced in a study of T cell responses to AZD1222 COVID-19 vaccine (dated by TCRdb to the early 2020s). The sample's time point label is to be understood as: about 28 days (+/-7) after the second vaccine dose. Libraries were prepared through the immunoSEQ multiplex PCR assay. TCRdb obtained this table from immuneACCESS and retained in-frame rearrangements with V and J assigned. These tables miss some clones; where compared with another copy, unresolved V genes account for less than half of the shortfall, and the remainder is unexplained. The table for this sample lists over 110,000 clones; 85% to 90% of them were counted only once. The top ten hold 1.5% to 2% of the sample. This sample comprised peripheral blood, obtained 28 days after the second AZD1222 dose. All receptors come from an adult who received the AZD1222 COVID-19 vaccine.

V gene TRBV5-6 combines with J gene TRBJ2-1; perhaps TRBD1 as D (6 bases). The V end was cut by 2 bases, the J end by 7 bases, with 19 bases between. CDR3 length: 16 amino acids. Germline lookup yields CDR1 SGHDT and CDR2 YYEEEE. CDR3 DNA: TGTGCCAGCAGCTTATGGGTCAGGCCCCAGGGGAATGAGCAGTTCTTC. It is translated as CASSLWVRPQGNEQFF.

V is TRBV7-3 and J is TRBJ2-3, with a tentative D call TRBD1 (6 bases). The ends were cut back, 5 bases at V and 2 bases at J, with 14 bases in the middle. Germline V gene lookup returns CDR1 SGHTA and CDR2 FQGTGA. CDR3 length equals 15 residues. The CDR3 DNA reads TGTGCCAGCAGCCCGGAGGACAGCTACACAGATACGCAGTATTTT. Its translation: CASSPEDSYTDTQYF.

The chain has TRBV7-2 and TRBJ2-7, with 10 bases matching TRBD2. V trimming: 5 bases; J trimming: 3 bases; junction bases outside the gene matches: 10. Germline V gene lookup returns CDR1 SGHTA and CDR2 FQGNSA. There are 16 residues in the CDR3. CDR3 in DNA: TGTGCCAGCAGCCGGTATGCTAGCGGGAGTGGCTACGAGCAGTACTTC. The encoded protein is CASSRYASGSGYEQYF.

The CDR3 DNA reads TGCGCCAGCAGCTCCCTCGGGGCGGGAGGCTACACCTTC. Its translation is CASSSLGAGGYTF. The V gene is TRBV5-1, the J gene TRBJ1-2; D might be TRBD1 (5 bases). V gave up 3 bases and J gave up 8 bases, with 14 bases separating them. The germline V gene has CDR1 SGHRS and CDR2 YFSETQ. The CDR3 runs to 13 residues.

The chain carries TRBV10-3 and TRBJ1-5; no firm D call. Between the trimmed V and J ends, which lost 6 bases and 0 bases, there was a span of 9 bases. Germline CDR1 reads ENHRY; CDR2 reads SYGVKD. There are 14 residues in the CDR3. CDR3: CAISFGDSNQPQHF. Written as DNA, the CDR3 is TGTGCCATCAGCTTTGGGGATAGCAATCAGCCCCAGCATTTT.

The chain links TRBV5-8 to TRBJ2-5, with unresolved D. Germline-derived CDR1 and CDR2 are SGHTS and YDEGEE. The length of the CDR3 is 16 residues. Trimming removed 2 bases at V and 4 bases at J, with 18 bases between. The DNA of the CDR3 is TGTGCCAGCAGCTTATCCGGTGGCAGTTGGGGAGAGACCCAGTACTTC. The encoded protein is CASSLSGGSWGETQYF.

V is TRBV4-2 and J is TRBJ2-2; D is unresolved. Trimming stripped 3 bases from V and 3 bases from J, with 11 bases between. The germline V gene encodes CDR1 LGHNA and CDR2 YNFKEQ. This CDR3 is built from 15 residues. CDR3 bases: TGTGCCAGCAGCCAGCGGTCCCGAGACACCGGGGAGCTGTTTTTT. It yields the protein CASSQRSRDTGELFF.

J is TRBJ2-1 and V is TRBV19; maybe TRBD1 (5 bases). With 1 base removed from V and 0 bases from J, the gap between germline ends came to 13 bases. From germline, CDR1 is LNHDA and CDR2 SQIVND (reference sequence). There are 17 residues in the CDR3. The CDR3 DNA follows: TGTGCCAGTAGTATAGGACAGAGCCTTTCCTCCTACAATGAGCAGTTCTTC. It codes for CASSIGQSLSSYNEQFF. The full variable domain, completed using reference TRBV19 and TRBJ2-1, is DGGITQSPKYLFRKEGQNVTLSCEQNLNHDAMYWYRQDPGQGLRLIYYSQIVNDFQKGDIAEGYSVSREKKESFPLTVTSAQKNPTAFYLCASSIGQSLSSYNEQFFGPGTRLTVL.

The J gene is TRBJ2-1, the V gene TRBV19; TRBD1 aligns across 9 bases. The CDR3 covers 14 residues. V was pared by 6 bases and J by 3 bases, with 3 bases of the junction left unmatched. The V gene's germline CDR1 is LNHDA and CDR2 SQIVND (reference sequence). CDR3 sequence reads: CASRQGADYNEQFF. The DNA for the CDR3 is TGTGCCAGTAGACAGGGGGCTGACTACAATGAGCAGTTCTTC.

The J gene is TRBJ2-1, the V gene TRBV28; the match to TRBD1 covers 10 bases. In germline, CDR1 is MDHEN, CDR2 SYDVKM. The CDR3 runs to 14 residues. Here the CDR3 DNA reads TGTGCAACGATGACAGGGGGCTTGTCCAATGAGCAGTTCTTC. It translates to CATMTGGLSNEQFF.